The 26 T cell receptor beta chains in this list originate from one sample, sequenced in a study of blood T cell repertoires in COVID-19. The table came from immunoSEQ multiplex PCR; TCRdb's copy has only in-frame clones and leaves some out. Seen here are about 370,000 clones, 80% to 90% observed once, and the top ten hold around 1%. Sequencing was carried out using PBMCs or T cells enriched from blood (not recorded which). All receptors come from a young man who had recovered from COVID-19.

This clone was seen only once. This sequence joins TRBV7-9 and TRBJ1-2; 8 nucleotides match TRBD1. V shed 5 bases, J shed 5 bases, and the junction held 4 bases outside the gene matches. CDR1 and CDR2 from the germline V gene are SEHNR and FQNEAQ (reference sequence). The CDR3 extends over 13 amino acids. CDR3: CASSAGTGYGYTF. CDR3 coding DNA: TGTGCCAGCAGCGCCGGGACAGGATATGGCTACACCTTC. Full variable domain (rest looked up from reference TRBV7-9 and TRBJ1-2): DTGVSQNPRHKITKRGQNVTFRCDPISEHNRLYWYRQTLGQGPEFLTYFQNEAQLEKSRLLSDRFSAERPKGSFSTLEIQRTEQGDSAMYLCASSAGTGYGYTFGSGTRLTVV.

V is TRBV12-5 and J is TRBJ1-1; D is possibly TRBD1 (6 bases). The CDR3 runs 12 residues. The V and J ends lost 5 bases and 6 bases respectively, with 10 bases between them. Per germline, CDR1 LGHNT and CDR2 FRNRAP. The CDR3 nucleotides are TGTGCTAGTGGTCACAGGGCGGCTGAAGCTTTCTTT. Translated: CASGHRAAEAFF.

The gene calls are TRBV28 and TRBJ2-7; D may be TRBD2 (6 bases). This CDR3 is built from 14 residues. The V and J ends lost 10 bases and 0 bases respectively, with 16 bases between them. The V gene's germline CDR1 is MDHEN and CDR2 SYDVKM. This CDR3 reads CATRSGGSSYEQYF. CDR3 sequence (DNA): TGTGCCACCCGAAGTGGGGGGTCCTCCTACGAGCAGTACTTC.

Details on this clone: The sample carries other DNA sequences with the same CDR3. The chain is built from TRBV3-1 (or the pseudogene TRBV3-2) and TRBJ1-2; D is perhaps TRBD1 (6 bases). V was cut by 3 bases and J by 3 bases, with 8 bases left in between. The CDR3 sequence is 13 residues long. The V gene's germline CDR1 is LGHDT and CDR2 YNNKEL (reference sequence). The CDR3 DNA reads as TGTGCCAGCAGCCAGGCAGGGGACTATGGCTACACCTTC. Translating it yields CASSQAGDYGYTF.

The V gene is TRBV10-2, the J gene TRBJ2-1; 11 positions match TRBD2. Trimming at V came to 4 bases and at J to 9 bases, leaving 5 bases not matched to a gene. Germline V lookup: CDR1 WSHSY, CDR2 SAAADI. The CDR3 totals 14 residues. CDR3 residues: CASSVSGGALEQFF. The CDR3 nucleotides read TGCGCCAGCAGTGTTAGCGGGGGGGCCCTTGAGCAGTTCTTC.

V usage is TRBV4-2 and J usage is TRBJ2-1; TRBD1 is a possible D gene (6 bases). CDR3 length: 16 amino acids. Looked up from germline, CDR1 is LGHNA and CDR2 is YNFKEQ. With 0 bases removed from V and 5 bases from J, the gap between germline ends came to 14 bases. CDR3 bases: TGTGCCAGCAGCCAAGATCTCGGACAGCGACACAATGAGCAGTTCTTC. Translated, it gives CASSQDLGQRHNEQFF.

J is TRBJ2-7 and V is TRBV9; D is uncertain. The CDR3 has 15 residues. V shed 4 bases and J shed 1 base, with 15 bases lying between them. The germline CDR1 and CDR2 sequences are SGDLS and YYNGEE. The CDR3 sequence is CASSPIPSVSYEQYF. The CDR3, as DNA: TGTGCCAGCAGCCCTATACCGAGCGTATCCTACGAGCAGTACTTC. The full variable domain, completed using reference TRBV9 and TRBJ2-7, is DSGVTQTPKHLITATGQRVTLRCSPRSGDLSVYWYQQSLDQGLQFLIQYYNGEERAKGNILERFSAQQFPDLHSELNLSSLELGDSALYFCASSPIPSVSYEQYFGPGTRLTVT.

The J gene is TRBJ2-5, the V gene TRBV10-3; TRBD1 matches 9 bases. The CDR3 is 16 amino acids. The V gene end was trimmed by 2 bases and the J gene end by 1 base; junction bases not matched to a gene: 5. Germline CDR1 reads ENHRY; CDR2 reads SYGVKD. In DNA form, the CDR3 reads TGTGCCATCAGTGAGGGGACAGGGCGCCTCCAAGAGACCCAGTACTTC. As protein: CAISEGTGRLQETQYF.

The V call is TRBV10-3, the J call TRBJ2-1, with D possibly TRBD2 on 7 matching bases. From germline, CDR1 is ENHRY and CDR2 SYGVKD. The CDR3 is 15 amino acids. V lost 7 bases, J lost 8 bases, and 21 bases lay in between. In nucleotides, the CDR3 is TGTGCCATCAAGGAAGCGGGGACACGAAGGGATGAGCAGTTCTTC. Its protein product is CAIKEAGTRRDEQFF.

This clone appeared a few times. CDR3 bases: TGTGCCAGCAGCTTAGATCTGGCCAATGAGCAGTTCTTC. Translated: CASSLDLANEQFF. The V and J genes are TRBV11-2 and TRBJ2-1; D uncertain. This CDR3 has 13 amino acids. V lost 0 bases, J lost 6 bases, and 6 bases lay in between. The germline CDR1 and CDR2 sequences are SGHAT and FQNNGV.

The CDR3 reads CAFQFFSGLNNEQFF. The CDR3 coding sequence is TGTGCCTTCCAGTTTTTTAGCGGTCTAAACAATGAGCAGTTCTTC. The chain combines TRBV30 with TRBJ2-1, with D perhaps matching TRBD2 (6 bases). CDR3 length equals 15 residues. V lost 7 bases and J lost 5, with 21 bases in between. Germline CDR1 GTSNPN, CDR2 SVGIG (reference sequence). Variable domain in full (rest from reference TRBV30 and TRBJ2-1): SQTIHQWPATLVQPVGSPLSLECTVEGTSNPNLYWYRQAAGRGLQLLFYSVGIGQISSEVPQNLSASRPQDRQFILSSKKLLLSDSGFYLCAFQFFSGLNNEQFFGPGTRLTVL.

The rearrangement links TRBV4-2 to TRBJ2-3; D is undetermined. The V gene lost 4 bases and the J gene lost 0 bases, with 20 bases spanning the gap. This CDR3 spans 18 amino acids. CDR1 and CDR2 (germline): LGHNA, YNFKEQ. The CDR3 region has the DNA TGTGCCAGCAGCCTCCAGTCGTACACCGACACTAGCACAGATACGCAGTATTTT. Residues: CASSLQSYTDTSTDTQYF.

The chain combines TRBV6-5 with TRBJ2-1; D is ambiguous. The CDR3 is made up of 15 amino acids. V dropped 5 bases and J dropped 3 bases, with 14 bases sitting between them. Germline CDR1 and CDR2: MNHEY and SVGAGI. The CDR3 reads CASSRGTGDYNEQFF. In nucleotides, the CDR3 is TGTGCCAGCAGTAGAGGAACTGGCGACTACAATGAGCAGTTCTTC.

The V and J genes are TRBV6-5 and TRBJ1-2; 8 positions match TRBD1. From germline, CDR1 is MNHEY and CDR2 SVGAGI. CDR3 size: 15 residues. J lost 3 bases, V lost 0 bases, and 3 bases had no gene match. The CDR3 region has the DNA TGTGCCAGCAGTTACTCGGCGGGACAGGACTATGGCTACACCTTC. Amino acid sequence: CASSYSAGQDYGYTF.

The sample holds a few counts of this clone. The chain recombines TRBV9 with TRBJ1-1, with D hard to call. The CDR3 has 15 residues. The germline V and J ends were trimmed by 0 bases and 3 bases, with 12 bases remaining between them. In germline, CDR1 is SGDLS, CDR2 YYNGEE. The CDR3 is CASSVEAVSDTEAFF. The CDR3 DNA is TGTGCCAGCAGCGTAGAAGCGGTGTCGGACACTGAAGCTTTCTTT.

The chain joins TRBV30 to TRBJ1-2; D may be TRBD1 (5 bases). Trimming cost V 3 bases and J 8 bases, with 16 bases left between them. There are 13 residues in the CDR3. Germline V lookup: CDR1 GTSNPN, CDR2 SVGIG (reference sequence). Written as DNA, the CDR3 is TGTGCCTGGAGCCTTGGGGCCGGGAGGGGCTACACCTTC. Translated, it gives CAWSLGAGRGYTF.

CDR3 protein: CASSLDRNSPLHF. The CDR3 coding sequence is TGTGCCAGCAGCTTAGACAGGAATTCACCCCTCCACTTT. V is TRBV7-3 and J is TRBJ1-6; a possible D gene is TRBD1 (6 bases). Germline V gives CDR1 SGHTA, CDR2 FQGTGA. The CDR3 sequence is 13 residues long. V was shortened by 2 bases and J by 7 bases, with 6 bases between the two germline ends.

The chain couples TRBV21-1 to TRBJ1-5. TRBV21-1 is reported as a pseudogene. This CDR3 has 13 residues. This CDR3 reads CASSRGSNQPQHF. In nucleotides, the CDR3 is TGTGCCAGCTCGCGGGGTAGCAATCAGCCCCAGCATTTT.

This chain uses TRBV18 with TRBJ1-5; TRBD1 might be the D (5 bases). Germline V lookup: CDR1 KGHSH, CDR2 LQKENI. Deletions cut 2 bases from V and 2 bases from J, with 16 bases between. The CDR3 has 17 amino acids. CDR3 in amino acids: CASSPMGPNGGNQPQHF. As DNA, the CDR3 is TGTGCCAGCTCACCAATGGGGCCTAACGGTGGCAATCAGCCCCAGCATTTT. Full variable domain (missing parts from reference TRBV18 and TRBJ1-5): NAGVMQNPRHLVRRRGQEARLRCSPMKGHSHVYWYRQLPEEGLKFMVYLQKENIIDESGMPKERFSAEFPKEGPSILRIQQVVRGDSAAYFCASSPMGPNGGNQPQHFGDGTRLSIL.

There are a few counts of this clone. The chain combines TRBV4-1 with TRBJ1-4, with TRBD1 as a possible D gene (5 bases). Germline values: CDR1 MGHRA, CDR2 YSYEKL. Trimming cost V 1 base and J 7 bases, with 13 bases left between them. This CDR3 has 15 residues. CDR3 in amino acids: CASSQGSGLSEKLFF. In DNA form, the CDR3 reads TGCGCCAGCAGCCAAGGATCAGGGCTGAGTGAAAAACTGTTTTTT.

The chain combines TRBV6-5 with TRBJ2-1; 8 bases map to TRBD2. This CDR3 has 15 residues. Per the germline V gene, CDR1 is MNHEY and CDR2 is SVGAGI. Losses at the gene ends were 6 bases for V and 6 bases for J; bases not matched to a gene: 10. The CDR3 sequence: CASRRPGLEANEQFF. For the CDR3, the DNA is TGTGCCAGCAGACGACCGGGACTAGAGGCCAATGAGCAGTTCTTC.

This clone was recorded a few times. CDR3 in amino acids: CASRSYNEQFF. CDR3 sequence (DNA): TGTGCCAGCAGGAGTTACAATGAGCAGTTCTTC. The chain uses TRBV5-4 and TRBJ2-1; the D is unclear. This CDR3 region has 11 residues. Germline V gene sequence: CDR1 SGHNT, CDR2 YYREEE (reference sequence). Trimming shortened V by 5 bases and J by 4 bases, and 4 bases separated the two germline ends. The whole variable domain, filled in from reference TRBV5-4 and TRBJ2-1, reads ETGVTQSPTHLIKTRGQQVTLRCSSQSGHNTVSWYQQALGQGPQFIFQYYREEENGRGNFPPRFSGLQFPNYSSELNVNALELDDSALYLCASRSYNEQFFGPGTRLTVL.

As DNA, the CDR3 is TGTGCCAGCAGCCAAGGACGGCGGGAGGCGAATGAAAAACTGTTTTTT. Its protein product is CASSQGRREANEKLFF. This chain connects TRBV4-2 to TRBJ1-4; D gene uncertain. Between the trimmed V and J ends, which lost 1 base and 5 bases, there was a span of 14 bases. The CDR3 contains 16 residues. The germline CDR1 and CDR2 sequences are LGHNA and YNFKEQ.

DNA of the CDR3: TGCGCCAGCAGCATCGGTACAACTAGGCCTGAGCAGTTCTTC. Translated: CASSIGTTRPEQFF. The V gene is TRBV5-1, the J gene TRBJ2-1, with D possibly matching TRBD2 (5 bases). V was trimmed by 4 bases and J by 9 bases, leaving 17 bases between them. Germline assignment: CDR1 SGHRS and CDR2 YFSETQ. CDR3 length: 14 residues. Based on the CDR3 plus reference TRBV5-1 and TRBJ2-1, the full variable domain is KAGVTQTPRYLIKTRGQQVTLSCSPISGHRSVSWYQQTPGQGLQFLFEYFSETQRNKGNFPGRFSGRQFSNSRSEMNVSTLELGDSALYLCASSIGTTRPEQFFGPGTRLTVL.

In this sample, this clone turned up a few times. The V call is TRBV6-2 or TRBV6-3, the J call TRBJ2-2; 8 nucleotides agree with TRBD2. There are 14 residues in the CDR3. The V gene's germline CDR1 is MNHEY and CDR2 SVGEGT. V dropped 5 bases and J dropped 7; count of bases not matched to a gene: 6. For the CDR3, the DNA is TGTGCCAGCAGTCCCACGGGGGGGAACGGGGAGCTGTTTTTT. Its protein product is CASSPTGGNGELFF.

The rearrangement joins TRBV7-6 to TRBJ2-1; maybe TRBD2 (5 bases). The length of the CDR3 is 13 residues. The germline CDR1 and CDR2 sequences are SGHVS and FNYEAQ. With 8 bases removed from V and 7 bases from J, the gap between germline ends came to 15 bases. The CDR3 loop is CASGWYRGNEQFF. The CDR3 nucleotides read TGTGCCAGCGGCTGGTACCGAGGGAATGAGCAGTTCTTC.